The source of this T cell receptor beta chain is a study of shared clonotypes between healthy human individuals. The study, taken as a whole, reports: Non-shared clonotypes showed lower generation probabilities than clonotypes common to all four donors. The genetic and exposure-history diversity represented was limited by few donors. Although depth was large, rarefaction showed that sequencing of the sorted subsets was incomplete.

This CDR3 is built from 14 residues. The germline gives CDR1 SGHTA, CDR2 FQGNSA. The trim removed 5 bases at V and 7 bases at J, leaving 5 bases unmatched. Each sorted subset replicate got 200 ng genomic DNA, tens of thousands of genomes. Data came from immunoSEQ multiplex PCR; TCRdb stores just in-frame clones and leaves some out. The table lists roughly 2,300,000 clones, around 93% of them singletons. A remark on this clone: Its antigen is as yet unknown.

Sequencing was performed on naive CD4+ T cells from PBMCs. Described subset: CD45RA+ positively selected. The chain links TRBV7-2 to TRBJ2-2, with 9 positions matching TRBD1. This sequence was found in a man aged 18-30 years in good health. Some clones in this sample may be carry-over from other donors' samples. As DNA, the CDR3 is TGTGCCAGCAGCGCCGGGACAGGGATCGGGGAGCTGTTTTTT. Translated: CASSAGTGIGELFF.